The next 16 T cell receptor beta chains were all read from a single sample in a study of cytomegalovirus exposure and HLA in healthy donors. This PCR relied on a set of 60 Vbeta primers and 13 Jbeta primers. Here immunoSEQ multiplex PCR was the method, and the copy in TCRdb shows in-frame clones only, minus some. The sample lists approximately 130,000 clones, approximately 82% occurring once. The sequenced sample consisted of PBMCs. These TCRs come from a man between 40 and 49 years old in good health and CMV-seronegative.

V usage is TRBV10-3 and J usage is TRBJ2-2; 8 nucleotides align to TRBD2. The CDR3 extends over 16 amino acids. Trimming cost V 8 bases and J 4 bases; bases outside gene matches: 12. The germline V gene encodes CDR1 ENHRY and CDR2 SYGVKD. CDR3 DNA sequence: TGTGCCATCCTTCCGGGAACGGGAGGGCTCACCGGGGAGCTGTTTTTT. Translating gives CAILPGTGGLTGELFF.

The V and J genes are TRBV10-1 and TRBJ2-1, with D hard to call. With 3 bases removed from V and 3 bases from J, the gap between germline ends came to 9 bases. Germline V gene data show CDR1 as WNHNN and CDR2 as SYGVQD (reference sequence). The CDR3 loop spans 14 amino acids. The CDR3, as DNA: TGCGCCAGCAGTGAAATTCGGGTCTACAATGAGCAGTTCTTC. Its protein product is CASSEIRVYNEQFF.

This chain joins TRBV18 and TRBJ1-3; D unclear. V dropped 2 bases and J dropped 3 bases, with 14 bases sitting between them. This CDR3 spans 16 amino acids. CDR1 is KGHSH and CDR2 is LQKENI in the germline V gene. The CDR3 nucleotides read TGTGCCAGCTCACCAGAGGCCGAGGGTGGTGGAAACACCATATATTTT. Protein: CASSPEAEGGGNTIYF.

This clone was picked up one time. The chain has TRBV7-9 and TRBJ1-3; TRBD1 matches at 10 bases. This CDR3 spans 16 amino acids. Germline V gene data show CDR1 as SEHNR and CDR2 as FQNEAQ (reference sequence). The V segment lost 1 base and the J segment 5 bases; nucleotides outside the gene matches: 5. CDR3 protein: CASSLGGQGMRNTIYF. The CDR3 bases are TGTGCCAGCAGCTTAGGGGGACAGGGGATGAGAAACACCATATATTTT.

CDR3 sequence: CASSSGTGANEQFF. The CDR3 DNA reads TGTGCCAGCAGCTCGGGGACAGGTGCCAATGAGCAGTTCTTC. The gene calls are TRBV5-6 and TRBJ2-1; TRBD1 matches 8 bases. Germline CDR1 SGHDT, CDR2 YYEEEE. V lost 3 bases and J lost 6; bases outside the gene matches: 5. This CDR3 contains 14 residues.

The V gene is TRBV7-2, the J gene TRBJ2-1; 13 bases match TRBD2. Germline loops: CDR1 SGHTA, CDR2 FQGNSA. This CDR3 region has 15 residues. V trimming: 4 bases; J trimming: 7 bases; junction bases outside the gene matches: 4. The CDR3 loop reads CASSSPGLAGNEQFF. The CDR3 DNA reads TGTGCCAGCAGCTCCCCGGGACTAGCGGGAAATGAGCAGTTCTTC.

V and J are TRBV6-5 and TRBJ1-5; no clear D. Germline CDR1 reads MNHEY; CDR2 reads SVGAGI. This CDR3 comprises 14 residues. The V gene lost 6 bases and the J gene lost 3 bases, with 12 bases spanning the gap. CDR3 amino acids: CASSPIGINQPQHF. The CDR3 DNA reads as TGTGCCAGCAGCCCAATCGGGATCAATCAGCCCCAGCATTTT.

The chain recombines TRBV6-5 with TRBJ2-5; 9 bases agree with TRBD2. The CDR3 length is 14 residues. Germline-derived CDR1 and CDR2 are MNHEY and SVGAGI. V shed 5 bases, J shed 9 bases, and the junction held 10 bases outside the gene matches. CDR3 sequence: CASSPGLASGAQYF. DNA for the CDR3: TGTGCCAGCAGTCCCGGACTAGCGAGCGGGGCCCAGTACTTC.

The genes are TRBV11-2 and TRBJ2-3, with D perhaps TRBD2 (6 bases). The germline CDR1 and CDR2 sequences are SGHAT and FQNNGV. V lost 4 bases and J lost 1, with 12 bases in between. This CDR3 is built from 15 residues. CDR3 DNA sequence: TGTGCCAGCAGCTCTACGGGACTGGGCACAGATACGCAGTATTTT. It translates to CASSSTGLGTDTQYF.

V usage is TRBV2 and J usage is TRBJ2-1; 11 bases match TRBD2. Germline assignment: CDR1 SNHLY and CDR2 FYNNEI. V lost 6 bases to trimming and J lost 5 bases; unmatched junction nucleotides: 0. The CDR3 is made up of 13 amino acids. The CDR3 nucleotides read TGTGCCAGCAGGACTAGCGGGAACAATGAGCAGTTCTTC. This translates into CASRTSGNNEQFF.

The CDR3 here is CASSYSPEGAYNEQFF. The CDR3 DNA sequence: TGTGCCAGCAGTTACTCCCCGGAGGGGGCTTACAATGAGCAGTTCTTC. The chain joins TRBV6-5 to TRBJ2-1, with a possible D match to TRBD1 (7 bases). CDR1 is MNHEY, CDR2 SVGAGI, per germline. V was clipped by 0 bases and J by 4 bases, with 13 bases between them. The CDR3 runs to 16 residues.

The chain employs TRBV5-6 and TRBJ2-1; 7 bases map to TRBD2. V dropped 4 bases and J dropped 4; count of bases not matched to a gene: 5. CDR3 length: 14 residues. Germline V gene lookup returns CDR1 SGHDT and CDR2 YYEEEE. In DNA form, the CDR3 reads TGTGCCAGCAGCCAGGGACTACCATACAATGAGCAGTTCTTC. This encodes CASSQGLPYNEQFF.

The V call is TRBV29-1, the J call TRBJ1-1; D is uncertain. CDR1 and CDR2 from the germline V gene are SQVTM and ANQGSEA. V lost 6 bases and J lost 4, with 9 bases in between. The length of the CDR3 is 11 residues. The CDR3 protein is CSVVRGTEAFF. The CDR3 coding sequence is TGCAGCGTGGTCCGGGGCACTGAAGCTTTCTTT.

The rearrangement uses TRBV9 and TRBJ1-5; D gene unclear. The CDR3 covers 14 residues. V lost 4 bases and J 7 bases, leaving 15 bases between the germline ends. CDR1 is SGDLS, CDR2 YYNGEE, per germline. The CDR3 sequence is CASSPVSSGQPQHF. The CDR3 nucleotides read TGTGCCAGCAGCCCCGTCTCATCGGGACAGCCCCAGCATTTT.

This chain uses TRBV7-9 with TRBJ2-3; 8 bases align to TRBD1. CDR3 length: 16 amino acids. Germline CDR1 reads SEHNR; CDR2 reads FQNEAQ (reference sequence). J lost 2 bases, V lost 4 bases, and 8 bases had no gene match. The CDR3 DNA is TGTGCCAGCAGCTCGGCTGGACAGGGATTCACAGATACGCAGTATTTT. It codes for CASSSAGQGFTDTQYF.

The chain links TRBV2 to TRBJ2-1; 15 bases are a match to TRBD2. After removal of 5 bases from V and 14 bases from J, the junction contained 4 bases not matched to a gene. The CDR3 is 13 residues long. The germline V gene has CDR1 SNHLY and CDR2 FYNNEI. The CDR3 DNA reads TGTGCCAGCAGTTCGGGACTAGCGGGGGGCAAGTTCTTC. Protein sequence: CASSSGLAGGKFF.